This T cell receptor beta chain stems from a study of identical twins. Study results and limitations: Model-predicted out-of-frame TCR alpha sharing fell below observed values in monozygotic twins. Out-of-frame alpha sequences shared between twins exhibited an excess of low generation probability. Cross-sectional statistical analysis, not tracking of the same donors, underpinned the conclusions.

This clonotype was counted a few times. The antigen is not known. V lost 6 bases and J lost 0, with 11 bases in between. CDR1 is ENHRY and CDR2 is SYGVKD in the germline V gene. The CDR3 runs to 15 residues. Each CDR3 protein gets one entry after TCRdb re-called the 5' RACE reads with MiXCR. The sample contains about 530,000 distinct CDR3 sequences, approximately 14% of which appear only once. These data also featured in a second study, about yellow fever vaccine responses in identical twins.

The source material was CD4+ T cells sorted from blood. The TCR was taken from a woman aged 18-29 years in good health. This chain connects TRBV10-3 to TRBJ2-2; possible D gene TRBD2, 6 bases. CDR3 DNA sequence: TGTGCCATCAGGGCGGGGATATCGAACACCGGGGAGCTGTTTTTT. Residues: CAIRAGISNTGELFF.